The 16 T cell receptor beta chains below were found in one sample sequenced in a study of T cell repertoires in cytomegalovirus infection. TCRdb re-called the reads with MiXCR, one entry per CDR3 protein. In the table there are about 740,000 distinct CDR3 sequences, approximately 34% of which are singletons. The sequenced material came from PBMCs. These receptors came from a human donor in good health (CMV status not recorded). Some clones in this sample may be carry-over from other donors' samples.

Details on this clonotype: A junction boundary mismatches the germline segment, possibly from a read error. CDR3 protein: CASSKDRRTGSYKEQFF. In nucleotides, the CDR3 is TGTGCCAGTAGTAAGGACCGAAGGACAGGGTCCTACAAGGAGCAGTTCTTC. J is TRBJ2-1 and V is TRBV19; 8 positions match TRBD1. The CDR3 contains 17 residues. Per germline, CDR1 LNHDA and CDR2 SQIVND (reference sequence).

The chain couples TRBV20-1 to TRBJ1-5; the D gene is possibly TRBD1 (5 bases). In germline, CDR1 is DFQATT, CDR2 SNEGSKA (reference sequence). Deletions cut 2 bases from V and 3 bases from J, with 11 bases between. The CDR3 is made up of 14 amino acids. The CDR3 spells CSARPDSHNQPQHF. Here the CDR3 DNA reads TGCAGTGCTAGACCAGACAGCCACAATCAGCCCCAGCATTTT.

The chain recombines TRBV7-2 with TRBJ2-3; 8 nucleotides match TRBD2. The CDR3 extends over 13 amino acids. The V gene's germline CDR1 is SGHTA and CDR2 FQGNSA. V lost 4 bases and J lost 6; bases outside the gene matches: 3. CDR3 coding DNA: TGTGCCAGCAGCTCGGGGGGGCCGGATACGCAGTATTTT. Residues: CASSSGGPDTQYF.

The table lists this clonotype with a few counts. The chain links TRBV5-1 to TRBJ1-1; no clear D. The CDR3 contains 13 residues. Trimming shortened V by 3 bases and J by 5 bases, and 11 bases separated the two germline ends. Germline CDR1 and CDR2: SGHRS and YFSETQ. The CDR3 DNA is TGCGCCAGCAGCTCCCCTGGGAGGACTGAAGCTTTCTTT. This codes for CASSSPGRTEAFF.

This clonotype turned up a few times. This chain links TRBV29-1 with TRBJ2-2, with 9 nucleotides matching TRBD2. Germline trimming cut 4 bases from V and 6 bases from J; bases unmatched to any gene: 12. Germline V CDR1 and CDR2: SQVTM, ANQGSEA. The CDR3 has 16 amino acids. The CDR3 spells CSVAFLSGSVAGELFF. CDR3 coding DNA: TGCAGCGTTGCATTTCTTAGCGGGAGCGTAGCCGGGGAGCTGTTTTTT.

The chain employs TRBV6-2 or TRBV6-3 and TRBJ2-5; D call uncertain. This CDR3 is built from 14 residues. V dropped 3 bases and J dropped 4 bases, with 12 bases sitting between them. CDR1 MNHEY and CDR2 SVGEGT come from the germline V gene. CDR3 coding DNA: TGTGCCAGCAGTTATGGACCCCCACGAGAGACCCAGTACTTC. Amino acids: CASSYGPPRETQYF.

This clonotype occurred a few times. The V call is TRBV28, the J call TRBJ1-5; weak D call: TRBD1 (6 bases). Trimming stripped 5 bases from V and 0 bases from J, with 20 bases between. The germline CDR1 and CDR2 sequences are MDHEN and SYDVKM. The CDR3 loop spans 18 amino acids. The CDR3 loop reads CASSPGQFLSDSNQPQHF. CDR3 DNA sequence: TGTGCCAGCAGTCCGGGACAATTCCTATCCGATAGCAATCAGCCCCAGCATTTT.

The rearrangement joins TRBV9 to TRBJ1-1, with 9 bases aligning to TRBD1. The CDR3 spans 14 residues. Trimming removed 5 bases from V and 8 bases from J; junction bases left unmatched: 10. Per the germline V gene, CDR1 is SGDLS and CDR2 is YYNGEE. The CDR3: CASSRRPGQGEAFF. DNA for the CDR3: TGTGCCAGCAGTCGACGGCCGGGACAGGGAGAAGCTTTCTTT.

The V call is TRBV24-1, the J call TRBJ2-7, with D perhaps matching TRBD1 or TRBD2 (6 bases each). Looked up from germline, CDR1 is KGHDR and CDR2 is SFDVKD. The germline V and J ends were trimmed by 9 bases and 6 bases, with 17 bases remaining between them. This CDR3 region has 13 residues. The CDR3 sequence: CATQKGGRTEQYF. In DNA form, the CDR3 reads TGTGCCACCCAGAAGGGGGGCAGAACCGAGCAGTACTTC.

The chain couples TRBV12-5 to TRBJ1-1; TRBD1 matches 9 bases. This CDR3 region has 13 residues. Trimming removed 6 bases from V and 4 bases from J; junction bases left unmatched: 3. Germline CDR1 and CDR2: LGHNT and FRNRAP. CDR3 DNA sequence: TGTGCTAGTGGAAGACAGGGGGGCACTGAAGCTTTCTTT. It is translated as CASGRQGGTEAFF.

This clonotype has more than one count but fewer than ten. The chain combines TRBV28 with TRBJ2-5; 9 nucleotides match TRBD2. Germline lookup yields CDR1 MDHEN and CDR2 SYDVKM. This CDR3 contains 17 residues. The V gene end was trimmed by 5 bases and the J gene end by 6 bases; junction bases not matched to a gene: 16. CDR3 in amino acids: CASSPTYISGRRKTQYF. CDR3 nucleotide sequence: TGTGCCAGCAGTCCCACGTACATTAGCGGGAGAAGGAAGACCCAGTACTTC.

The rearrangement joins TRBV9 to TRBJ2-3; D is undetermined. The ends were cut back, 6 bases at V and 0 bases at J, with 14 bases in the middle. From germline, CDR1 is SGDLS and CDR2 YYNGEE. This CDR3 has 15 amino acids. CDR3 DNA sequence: TGTGCCAGCAACCTCGGGCGTGCTAGCACAGATACGCAGTATTTT. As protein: CASNLGRASTDTQYF.

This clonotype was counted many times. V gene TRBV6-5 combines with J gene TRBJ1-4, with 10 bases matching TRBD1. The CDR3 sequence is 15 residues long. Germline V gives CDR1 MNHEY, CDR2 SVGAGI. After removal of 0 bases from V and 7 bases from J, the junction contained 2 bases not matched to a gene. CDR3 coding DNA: TGTGCCAGCAGTTACTCGGGGACAGGGGTTGAAAAACTGTTTTTT. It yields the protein CASSYSGTGVEKLFF.

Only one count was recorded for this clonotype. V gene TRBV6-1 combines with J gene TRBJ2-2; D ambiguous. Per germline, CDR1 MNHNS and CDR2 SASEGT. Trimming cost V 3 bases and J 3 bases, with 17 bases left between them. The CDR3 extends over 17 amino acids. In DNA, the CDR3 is TGTGCCAGCAGTGATCTCCGGGCACTAAGCCACACCGGGGAGCTGTTTTTT. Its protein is CASSDLRALSHTGELFF.

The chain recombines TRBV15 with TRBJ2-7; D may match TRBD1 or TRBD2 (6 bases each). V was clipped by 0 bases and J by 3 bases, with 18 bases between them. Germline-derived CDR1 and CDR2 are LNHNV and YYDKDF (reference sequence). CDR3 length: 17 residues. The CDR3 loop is CATSRDFGGEFGYEQYF. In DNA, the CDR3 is TGTGCCACCAGCAGAGATTTCGGGGGCGAATTTGGCTACGAGCAGTACTTC.

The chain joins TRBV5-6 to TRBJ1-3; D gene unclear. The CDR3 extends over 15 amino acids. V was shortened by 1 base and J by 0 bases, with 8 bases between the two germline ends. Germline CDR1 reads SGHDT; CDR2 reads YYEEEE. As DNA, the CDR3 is TGTGCCAGCAGCTTGAGGAGCCTCTCTGGAAACACCATATATTTT. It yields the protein CASSLRSLSGNTIYF.